This T cell receptor (beta chain) derives from a study of blood T cell repertoires in COVID-19. Study summary: Nucleic acid was either cDNA or gDNA, and it came from T cells, B-cell-depleted T cells, or PBMCs.

The germline V and J ends were trimmed by 4 bases and 7 bases, with 22 bases remaining between them. This CDR3 is built from 17 residues. Germline values: CDR1 MDHEN, CDR2 SYDVKM. Clones were sequenced by immunoSEQ multiplex PCR, and TCRdb holds only the in-frame ones, with some missing. The sample lists under 150,000 clones; about nine tenths were seen once. The TCR sequence derives from a woman in her forties or fifties with acute or convalescent COVID-19. The chain couples TRBV28 to TRBJ2-2; D possibly corresponds to TRBD1 (6 bases). The sequenced sample consisted of peripheral blood. CDR3 nucleotide sequence: TGTGCCAGCAGTTCCACAGGGTGGTCGCTTAATTACGGGGAGCTGTTTTTT. Residues: CASSSTGWSLNYGELFF.